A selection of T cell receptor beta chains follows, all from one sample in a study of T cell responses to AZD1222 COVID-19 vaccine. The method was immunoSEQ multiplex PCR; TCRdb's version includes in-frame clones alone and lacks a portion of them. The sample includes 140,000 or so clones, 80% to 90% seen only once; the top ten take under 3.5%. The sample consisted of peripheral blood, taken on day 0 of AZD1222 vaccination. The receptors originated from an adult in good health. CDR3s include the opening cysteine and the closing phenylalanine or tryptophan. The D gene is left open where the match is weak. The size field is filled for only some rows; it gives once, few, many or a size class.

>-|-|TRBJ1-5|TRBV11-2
CASSLTDDNQPQHF
TGTGCCAGCAGCTTAACAGATGACAATCAGCCCCAGCATTTT
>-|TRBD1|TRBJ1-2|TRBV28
CASSLQGADGYTF
TGTGCCAGCAGTCTGCAGGGGGCTGATGGCTACACCTTC
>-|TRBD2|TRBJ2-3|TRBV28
CASSSPGTRSDTQYF
TGTGCCAGCAGTTCGCCTGGGACTAGGTCGGATACGCAGTATTTT
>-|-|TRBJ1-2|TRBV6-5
CASSYGVGAHGYTF
TGTGCCAGCAGTTACGGGGTGGGGGCGCATGGCTACACCTTC
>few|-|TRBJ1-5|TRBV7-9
CASSSQGGQPQHF
TGTGCCAGCAGTTCACAGGGAGGTCAGCCCCAGCATTTT
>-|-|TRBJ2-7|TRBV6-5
CASSYSSPLVSYEQYF
TGTGCCAGCAGTTACTCGTCACCTTTAGTTTCCTACGAGCAGTACTTC
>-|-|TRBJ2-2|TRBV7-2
CASSLQGGGKELFF
TGTGCCAGCAGCCTACAGGGGGGGGGAAAGGAGCTGTTTTTT
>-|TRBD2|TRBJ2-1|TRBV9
CASSVDPAGGVKGEQFF
TGTGCCAGCAGCGTAGACCCAGCGGGAGGGGTGAAGGGTGAGCAGTTCTTC
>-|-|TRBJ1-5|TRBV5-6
CASSLNVGQGSNQPQHF
TGTGCCAGCAGCTTGAACGTGGGGCAGGGGAGCAATCAGCCCCAGCATTTT
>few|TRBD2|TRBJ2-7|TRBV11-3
CASSSGLAGYEQYF
TGTGCCAGCAGCTCGGGACTAGCGGGGTACGAGCAGTACTTC
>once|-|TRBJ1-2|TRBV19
CASIPADDVYGYTF
TGTGCCAGTATACCGGCGGACGACGTTTATGGCTACACCTTC
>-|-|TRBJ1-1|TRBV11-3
CASSPGGTVTEAFF
TGTGCCAGCTCACCGGGCGGGACCGTTACTGAAGCTTTCTTT
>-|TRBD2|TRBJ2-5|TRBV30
CAWRVGASGSKETQYF
TGTGCCTGGAGGGTGGGGGCTAGCGGGAGCAAAGAGACCCAGTACTTC
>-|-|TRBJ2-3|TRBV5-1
CASSVMAGTDTQYF
TGCGCCAGCAGCGTGATGGCGGGCACAGATACGCAGTATTTT
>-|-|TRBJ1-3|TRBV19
CASSNQVISGNTIYF
TGTGCCAGTAGTAATCAGGTGATCTCTGGAAACACCATATATTTT
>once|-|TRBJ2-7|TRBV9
CASSVEGSGRGREQYF
TGTGCCAGCAGCGTAGAAGGTTCGGGGAGAGGCCGCGAGCAGTACTTC
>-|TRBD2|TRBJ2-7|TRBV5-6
CAPCWGQTSGPRTYEQYF
TGTGCCCCCTGTTGGGGGCAAACTAGCGGGCCTAGGACCTACGAGCAGTACTTC
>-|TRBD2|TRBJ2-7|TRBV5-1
CASSFETGGSSYEQYF
TGCGCCAGCAGCTTCGAAACGGGGGGGAGCTCCTACGAGCAGTACTTC
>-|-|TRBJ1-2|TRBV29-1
CSVGLNYGYTF
TGCAGCGTCGGGCTTAACTATGGCTACACCTTC
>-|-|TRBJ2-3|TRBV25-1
CASSEARVADTQYF
TGTGCCAGCAGTGAGGCCAGGGTTGCCGATACGCAGTATTTT
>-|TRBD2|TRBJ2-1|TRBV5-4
CASSHRGDNEQFF
TGTGCCAGCAGCCACCGGGGGGACAATGAGCAGTTCTTC
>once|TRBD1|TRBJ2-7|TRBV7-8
CASSARDRGSYEQYF
TGTGCCAGCAGCGCCCGGGACAGGGGTAGCTACGAGCAGTACTTC
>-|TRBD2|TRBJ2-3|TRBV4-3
CASSQDQASGNTDTQYF
TGCGCCAGCAGCCAAGATCAGGCTAGCGGGAACACAGATACGCAGTATTTT
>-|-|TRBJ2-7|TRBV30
CAWSTEIEQYF
TGTGCCTGGAGTACCGAAATCGAGCAGTACTTC
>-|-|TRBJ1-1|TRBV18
CASSPYSGRTEAFF
TGTGCCAGCTCACCTTATTCCGGTAGGACTGAAGCTTTCTTT
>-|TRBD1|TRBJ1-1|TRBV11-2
CASSLTGEIAEAFF
TGTGCCAGCAGCTTAACAGGGGAGATCGCTGAAGCTTTCTTT
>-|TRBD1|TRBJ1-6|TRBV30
CALRTGTGDNSPLHF
TGTGCCCTCCGTACCGGGACAGGGGACAATTCACCCCTCCACTTT
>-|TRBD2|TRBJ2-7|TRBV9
CASSTDGGAYEQYF
TGTGCCAGCAGCACCGACGGGGGGGCCTACGAGCAGTACTTC
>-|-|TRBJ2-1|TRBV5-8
CASSLGEAVYNEQFF
TGTGCCAGCAGCTTGGGTGAGGCCGTTTACAATGAGCAGTTCTTC
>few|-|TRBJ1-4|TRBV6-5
CASSAGYNEKLFF
TGTGCCAGCAGCGCGGGTTATAATGAAAAACTGTTTTTT
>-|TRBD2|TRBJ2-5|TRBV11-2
CASSLVVAGVRETQYF
TGTGCCAGCAGCTTAGTCGTAGCGGGAGTTAGGGAGACCCAGTACTTC
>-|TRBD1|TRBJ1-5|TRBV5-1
CASSPGQGEPQHF
TGCGCCAGCAGCCCGGGACAGGGAGAGCCCCAGCATTTT
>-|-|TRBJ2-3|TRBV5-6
CASSLRLKVRTTTDTQYF
TGTGCCAGCAGCTTGAGGTTAAAGGTGCGAACAACCACAGATACGCAGTATTTT
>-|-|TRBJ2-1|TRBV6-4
CASSDSGEAPYNEQFF
TGTGCCAGCAGTGACTCAGGGGAGGCCCCCTACAATGAGCAGTTCTTC
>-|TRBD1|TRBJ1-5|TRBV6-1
CASSDRDSSNQPQHF
TGTGCCAGCAGTGACAGGGACAGTAGCAATCAGCCCCAGCATTTT
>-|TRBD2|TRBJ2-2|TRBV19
CASSPSGLLGELFF
TGTGCCAGTAGTCCGTCGGGACTACTCGGGGAGCTGTTTTTT